This TCR beta chain was profiled in a study of blood T cell repertoires in COVID-19. Study information: The origin of the acute and convalescent COVID-19 samples was the United States, Italy and Spain. The analysed material was cDNA or gDNA that came from T cells, B-cell-depleted T cells, or PBMCs.

Methods used by the authors: Amplification of reference gene primers was used by the study to estimate nucleated cell counts. Sequencing used immunoSEQ multiplex PCR; TCRdb keeps in-frame clones, though not all of them. For V, J and clone size, that table is used; D and trimming come from the DNA. The sample includes under 400,000 clones, about 87% seen only once; the top ten take 1.6%. This TCR was recovered from a woman aged 25 to 39 with COVID-19, enrolled during active disease. Sample: peripheral blood.

The CDR3 loop reads CASSAPRGGARETQYF. As DNA, the CDR3 is TGTGCCAGTAGTGCCCCTCGCGGGGGGGCCCGGGAGACCCAGTACTTC. The chain recombines TRBV19 with TRBJ2-5, with 9 nucleotides matching TRBD2. V was clipped by 5 bases and J by 5 bases; unmatched bases: 12. Germline CDR1 is LNHDA and CDR2 is SQIVND (reference sequence). This CDR3 has 16 residues.